These 21 T cell receptor beta chains were sequenced from one sample in a study of OX40 agonist ivuxolimab in advanced cancers. TCRdb keeps only in-frame clones here, not all; method: immunoSEQ multiplex PCR. This table holds roughly 65,000 clones, almost 90% found once. Sample: CD4+ or CD8+ T cells sorted from blood, taken in a trial of the OX40 agonist ivuxolimab. The source is an adult with an advanced solid tumor such as melanoma, head and neck, liver or kidney cancer.

In this sample, this clone turned up a few times. The chain is built from TRBV5-6 and TRBJ2-5; D ambiguous. The CDR3 is 13 residues long. Germline V gene data show CDR1 as SGHDT and CDR2 as YYEEEE. Trimming pared 1 base from V and 5 bases from J, leaving 9 bases between. The CDR3 DNA is TGTGCCAGCAGCTTGAAGGACGGCGAGACCCAGTACTTC. It codes for CASSLKDGETQYF.

The V and J genes are TRBV11-2 and TRBJ1-2, with 9 bases identical to TRBD1. Germline CDR1 and CDR2: SGHAT and FQNNGV. CDR3 length: 14 amino acids. J lost 3 bases, V lost 7 bases, and 6 bases had no gene match. The CDR3 protein is CASTRDRADYGYTF. DNA of the CDR3: TGTGCCAGCACCCGGGACAGGGCTGACTATGGCTACACCTTC.

This clone showed up just once. The V gene is TRBV7-2, the J gene TRBJ2-5, with 7 nucleotides matching TRBD2. V dropped 2 bases and J dropped 9; count of bases not matched to a gene: 6. Germline V gives CDR1 SGHTA, CDR2 FQGNSA. This CDR3 spans 13 amino acids. The CDR3 nucleotides read TGTGCCAGCAGCTTAAGTTTCCGGGAGGCCCAGTACTTC. The encoded protein is CASSLSFREAQYF.

This rearrangement joins TRBV5-1 to TRBJ1-1, with unresolved D. The CDR3 sequence is 15 residues long. Trimming took 2 bases from V and 4 from J, leaving 15 bases between them. From germline, CDR1 is SGHRS and CDR2 YFSETQ. The CDR3 sequence: CASSLPTRAGTEAFF. The CDR3 DNA sequence: TGCGCCAGCAGCTTACCCACCCGGGCGGGCACTGAAGCTTTCTTT.

The CDR3 DNA reads as TGTGCCAGCAGCTCTCGGAGGACAGGGATCTACGAGCAGTACTTC. It is translated as CASSSRRTGIYEQYF. The chain couples TRBV5-6 to TRBJ2-7, with 8 nucleotides matching TRBD1. The V gene end was trimmed by 3 bases and the J gene end by 3 bases; junction bases not matched to a gene: 8. Germline CDR1 and CDR2: SGHDT and YYEEEE. The CDR3 consists of 15 residues.

The chain uses TRBV7-2 and TRBJ2-1; 11 bases are a match to TRBD2. Germline V gives CDR1 SGHTA, CDR2 FQGNSA. Unmatched junction bases numbered 6, after V lost 5 bases and J lost 3 bases. The CDR3 totals 16 residues. The CDR3 coding sequence is TGTGCCAGCAGCCCCTCCGGGACTAGCGGCTACAATGAGCAGTTCTTC. This translates into CASSPSGTSGYNEQFF.

The CDR3 loop is CASSRGVGGQPQHF. CDR3 bases: TGTGCCAGCAGTAGAGGGGTGGGGGGTCAGCCCCAGCATTTT. The chain couples TRBV6-6 to TRBJ1-5; a weak D match, TRBD1 (5 bases). CDR3 size: 14 residues. V was cut by 5 bases and J by 6 bases, with 14 bases left in between. The V gene's germline CDR1 is MNHNY and CDR2 SVGAGI (reference sequence).

The chain carries TRBV28 and TRBJ2-2; D ambiguous. Looked up from germline, CDR1 is MDHEN and CDR2 is SYDVKM. V lost 1 base, J lost 2 bases, and 11 bases lay in between. This CDR3 spans 16 amino acids. CDR3 region: CASSLLGQLNTGELFF. The CDR3 DNA follows: TGTGCCAGCAGTTTATTAGGGCAGCTAAACACCGGGGAGCTGTTTTTT. Full variable domain (outside the CDR3, taken from reference TRBV28 and TRBJ2-2): DVKVTQSSRYLVKRTGEKVFLECVQDMDHENMFWYRQDPGLGLRLIYFSYDVKMKEKGDIPEGYSVSREKKERFSLILESASTNQTSMYLCASSLLGQLNTGELFFGEGSRLTVL.

The chain couples TRBV30 to TRBJ1-3, with 10 bases that match TRBD1. Germline loops: CDR1 GTSNPN, CDR2 SVGIG (reference sequence). The CDR3 sequence is 22 residues long. With 0 bases clipped from V and 0 bases from J, the junction kept 20 bases outside the gene matches. As DNA, the CDR3 is TGTGCCTGGAGTGTACGAATAAGAACCGGGACAGGGGCTAATCGCTCTGGAAACACCATATATTTT. Protein product: CAWSVRIRTGTGANRSGNTIYF. Drawing the rest from reference TRBV30 and TRBJ1-3, the complete variable domain is SQTIHQWPATLVQPVGSPLSLECTVEGTSNPNLYWYRQAAGRGLQLLFYSVGIGQISSEVPQNLSASRPQDRQFILSSKKLLLSDSGFYLCAWSVRIRTGTGANRSGNTIYFGEGSWLTVV.

The chain has TRBV5-4 and TRBJ2-1; D perhaps matches TRBD1 (5 bases). V lost 0 bases to trimming and J lost 1 base, with 8 bases between them. The CDR3 extends over 15 amino acids. Germline CDR1 reads SGHNT; CDR2 reads YYREEE (reference sequence). The DNA for the CDR3 is TGTGCCAGCAGCTTGGACCAGGGATCCTACAATGAGCAGTTCTTC. Protein sequence: CASSLDQGSYNEQFF.

A word on this clone: One end of the junction fails to match germline, which may point to a read error. The chain employs TRBV29-1 and TRBJ1-1; D is ambiguous. The length of the CDR3 is 13 residues. Germline CDR1 SQVTM, CDR2 ANQGSEA. The CDR3 protein is CSVQEQQEGEAFF. The CDR3 nucleotides read TGCAGCGTTCAAGAGCAACAAGAGGGTGAAGCTTTCTTT.

The V and J genes are TRBV28 and TRBJ2-7; 9 bases align to TRBD1. The CDR3 totals 15 residues. Germline CDR1 MDHEN, CDR2 SYDVKM. J lost 2 bases, V lost 4 bases, and 6 bases had no gene match. CDR3 amino acids: CASSSAGTGPYEQYF. The CDR3 DNA reads TGTGCCAGCAGTTCCGCCGGGACAGGGCCCTACGAGCAGTACTTC.

The rearrangement uses TRBV10-1 and TRBJ2-7, with 7 bases aligning to TRBD2. The CDR3 contains 12 residues. CDR1 is WNHNN and CDR2 is SYGVQD in the germline V gene (reference sequence). The V segment lost 6 bases and the J segment 4 bases; nucleotides outside the gene matches: 3. As DNA, the CDR3 is TGCGCCAGCAGGAGGGAGGGTTACGAGCAGTACTTC. Translating it yields CASRREGYEQYF.

The J gene is TRBJ2-3, the V gene TRBV5-5; TRBD2 matches 13 bases. Germline V gene sequence: CDR1 SGHKS, CDR2 YYEKEE (reference sequence). Trimming removed 2 bases from V and 3 bases from J; junction bases left unmatched: 3. The CDR3 consists of 16 residues. CDR3 region: CASSLGGLAGTDTQYF. DNA for the CDR3: TGTGCCAGCAGCTTAGGGGGACTAGCGGGAACAGATACGCAGTATTTT.

The chain uses TRBV11-3 and TRBJ1-6; no firm D call. Germline V gene sequence: CDR1 SGHNT, CDR2 YENEEA. Deletions cut 0 bases from V and 4 bases from J, with 1 base between. The CDR3 covers 13 residues. CDR3 loop: CASSLDYNSPLHF. The CDR3 DNA sequence: TGTGCCAGCAGCTTAGATTATAATTCACCCCTCCACTTT.

V usage is TRBV21-1 and J usage is TRBJ2-4; TRBD2 was called by the table and not checked on the DNA. TRBV21-1 is a listed pseudogene. This CDR3 comprises 18 residues. The CDR3: CASSKARGGAAAKNIQYF. The CDR3, as DNA: TGTGCCAGCAGCAAAGCCCGGGGAGGGGCCGCCGCCAAAAACATTCAGTACTTC.

This sequence joins TRBV5-6 and TRBJ1-2; possible D gene TRBD1, 5 bases. The V and J ends lost 2 bases and 4 bases respectively, with 18 bases between them. This CDR3 has 16 amino acids. CDR1 and CDR2 (germline): SGHDT, YYEEEE. As DNA, the CDR3 is TGTGCCAGCAGCTTTGGGGCTGAAGATCCCAGCTATGGCTACACCTTC. It encodes CASSFGAEDPSYGYTF.

The rearrangement links TRBV5-4 to TRBJ2-7; possibly TRBD2 for D (6 bases). Looked up from germline, CDR1 is SGHNT and CDR2 is YYREEE (reference sequence). Trimming took off 3 bases at V and 3 bases at J, with 16 bases between the two ends. The CDR3 sequence is 15 residues long. The CDR3 bases are TGTGCCAGCAGCTCCGCCGACGGGGGTTTCTACGAGCAGTACTTC. It encodes CASSSADGGFYEQYF.

J is TRBJ1-4 and V is TRBV7-8; tentatively, D is TRBD1 (5 bases). The CDR3 contains 13 residues. Per germline, CDR1 SGHVS and CDR2 FQNEAQ. The V end lost 5 bases, the J end lost 6 bases, and 10 bases lay between the germline ends. CDR3 sequence (DNA): TGTGCCAGCAGCGCGGGACTACATGAAAAACTGTTTTTT. Translating it yields CASSAGLHEKLFF.

CDR3 sequence reads: CASSQEVAETQYF. For the CDR3, the DNA is TGCGCCAGCAGCCAAGAGGTAGCTGAGACCCAGTACTTC. The V and J genes are TRBV4-3 and TRBJ2-5; D remains ambiguous. The germline V and J ends were trimmed by 0 bases and 5 bases, with 7 bases remaining between them. In germline, CDR1 is LGHNA, CDR2 YSLEER. The CDR3 sequence is 13 residues long.

In this sample, this clone turned up a few times. V and J are TRBV28 and TRBJ1-2, with D perhaps matching TRBD1 (5 bases). Germline V gene lookup returns CDR1 MDHEN and CDR2 SYDVKM. This CDR3 is built from 12 residues. Between the trimmed V and J ends, which lost 6 bases and 5 bases, there was a span of 10 bases. The CDR3 coding sequence is TGTGCCAGCAGCCCCGGGACGTATGGCTACACCTTC. This sequence encodes CASSPGTYGYTF.